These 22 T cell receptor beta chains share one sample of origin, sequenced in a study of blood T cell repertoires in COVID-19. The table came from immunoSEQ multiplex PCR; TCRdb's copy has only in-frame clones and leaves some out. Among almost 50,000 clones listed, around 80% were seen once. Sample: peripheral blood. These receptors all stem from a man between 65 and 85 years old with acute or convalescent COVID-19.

CDR3 amino acids: CASSPRTAYSYNEQFF. The CDR3 nucleotides are TGTGCCAGCAGCCCCCGTACAGCTTACTCCTACAATGAGCAGTTCTTC. V and J are TRBV5-6 and TRBJ2-1; no definite D call. The CDR3 is 16 residues long. The germline CDR1 and CDR2 sequences are SGHDT and YYEEEE. V lost 4 bases to trimming and J lost 0 bases, with 14 bases between them.

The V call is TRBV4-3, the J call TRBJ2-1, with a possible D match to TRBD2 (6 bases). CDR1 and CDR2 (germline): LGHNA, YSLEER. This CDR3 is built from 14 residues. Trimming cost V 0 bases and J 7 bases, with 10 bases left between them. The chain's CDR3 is CASSQDTSRNEQFF. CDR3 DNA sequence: TGCGCCAGCAGCCAAGATACTAGCAGAAATGAGCAGTTCTTC.

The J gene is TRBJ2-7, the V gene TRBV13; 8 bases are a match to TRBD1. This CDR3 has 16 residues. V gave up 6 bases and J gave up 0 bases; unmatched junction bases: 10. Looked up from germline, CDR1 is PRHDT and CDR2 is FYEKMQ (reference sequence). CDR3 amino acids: CASSQKGTGRSYEQYF. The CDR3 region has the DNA TGTGCCAGCAGTCAAAAGGGGACAGGCCGCTCCTACGAGCAGTACTTC.

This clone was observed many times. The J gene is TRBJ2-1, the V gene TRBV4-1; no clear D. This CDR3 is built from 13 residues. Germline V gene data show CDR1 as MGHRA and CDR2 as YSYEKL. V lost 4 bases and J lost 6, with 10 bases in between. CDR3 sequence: CASSPSPFNEQFF. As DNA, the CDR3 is TGCGCCAGCAGCCCGAGCCCCTTCAATGAGCAGTTCTTC.

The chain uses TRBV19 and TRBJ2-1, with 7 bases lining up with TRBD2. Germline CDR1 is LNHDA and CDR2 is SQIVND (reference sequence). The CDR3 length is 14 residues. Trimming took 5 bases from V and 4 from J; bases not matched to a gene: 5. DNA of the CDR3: TGTGCCAGTAGTGGGGAGGGCGAGTACAATGAGCAGTTCTTC. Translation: CASSGEGEYNEQFF.

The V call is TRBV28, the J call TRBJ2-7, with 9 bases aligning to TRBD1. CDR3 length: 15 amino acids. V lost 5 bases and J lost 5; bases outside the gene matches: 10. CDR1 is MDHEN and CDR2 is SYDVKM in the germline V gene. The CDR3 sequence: CASSPRGQGTHEQYF. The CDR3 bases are TGTGCCAGCAGTCCCCGGGGACAGGGTACCCACGAGCAGTACTTC.

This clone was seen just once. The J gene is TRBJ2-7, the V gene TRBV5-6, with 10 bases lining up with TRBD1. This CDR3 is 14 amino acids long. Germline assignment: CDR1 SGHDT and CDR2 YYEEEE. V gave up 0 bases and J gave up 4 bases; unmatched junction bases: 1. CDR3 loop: CASSLAGQGYEQYF. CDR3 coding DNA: TGTGCCAGCAGCTTGGCGGGACAGGGGTACGAGCAGTACTTC.

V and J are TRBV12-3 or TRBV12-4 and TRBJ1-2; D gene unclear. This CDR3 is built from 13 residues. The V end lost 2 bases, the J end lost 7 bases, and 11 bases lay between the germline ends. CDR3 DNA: TGTGCCAGCAGTTTATACCTGGAGATTGGCTACACCTTC. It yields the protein CASSLYLEIGYTF.

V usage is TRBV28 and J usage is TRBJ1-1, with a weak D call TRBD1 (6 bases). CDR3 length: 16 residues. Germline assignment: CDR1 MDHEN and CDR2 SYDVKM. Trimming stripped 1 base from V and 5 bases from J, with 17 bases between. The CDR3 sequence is CASSLSQGIMVTEAFF. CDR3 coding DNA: TGTGCCAGCAGTTTATCACAGGGTATAATGGTGACTGAAGCTTTCTTT. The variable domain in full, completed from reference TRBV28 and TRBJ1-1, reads DVKVTQSSRYLVKRTGEKVFLECVQDMDHENMFWYRQDPGLGLRLIYFSYDVKMKEKGDIPEGYSVSREKKERFSLILESASTNQTSMYLCASSLSQGIMVTEAFFGQGTRLTVV.

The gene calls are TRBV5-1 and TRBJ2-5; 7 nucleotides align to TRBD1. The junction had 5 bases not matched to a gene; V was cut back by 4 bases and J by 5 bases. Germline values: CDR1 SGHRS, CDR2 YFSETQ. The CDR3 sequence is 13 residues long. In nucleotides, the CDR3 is TGCGCCAGCAGCCGGGACAGAGGGGAGACCCAGTACTTC. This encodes CASSRDRGETQYF.

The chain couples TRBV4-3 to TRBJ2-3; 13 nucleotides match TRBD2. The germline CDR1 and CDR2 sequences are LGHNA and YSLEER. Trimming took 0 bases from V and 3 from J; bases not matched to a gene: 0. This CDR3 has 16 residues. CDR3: CASSQELAGGTDTQYF. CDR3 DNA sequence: TGCGCCAGCAGCCAAGAACTAGCGGGAGGGACAGATACGCAGTATTTT.

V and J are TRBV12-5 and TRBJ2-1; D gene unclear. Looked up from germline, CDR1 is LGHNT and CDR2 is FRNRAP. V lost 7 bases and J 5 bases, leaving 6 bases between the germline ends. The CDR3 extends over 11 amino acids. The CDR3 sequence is CASVFNNEQFF. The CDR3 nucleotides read TGTGCTAGTGTTTTTAACAATGAGCAGTTCTTC.

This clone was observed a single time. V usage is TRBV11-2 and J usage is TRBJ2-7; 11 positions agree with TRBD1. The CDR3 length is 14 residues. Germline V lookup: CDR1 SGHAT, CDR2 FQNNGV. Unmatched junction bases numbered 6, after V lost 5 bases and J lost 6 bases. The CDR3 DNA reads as TGTGCCAGCAGCCAAGTGGGACAGGGGGTCGAGCAGTACTTC. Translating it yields CASSQVGQGVEQYF.

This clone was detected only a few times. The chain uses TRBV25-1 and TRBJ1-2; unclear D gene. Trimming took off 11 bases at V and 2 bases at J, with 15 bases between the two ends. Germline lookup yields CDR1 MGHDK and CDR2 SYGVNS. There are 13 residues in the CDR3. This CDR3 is CAHRVGGNYGYTF. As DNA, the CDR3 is TGTGCCCACCGGGTCGGCGGCAACTATGGCTACACCTTC.

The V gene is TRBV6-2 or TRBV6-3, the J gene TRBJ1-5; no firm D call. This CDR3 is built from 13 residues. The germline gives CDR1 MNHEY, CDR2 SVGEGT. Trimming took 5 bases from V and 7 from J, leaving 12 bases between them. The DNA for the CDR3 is TGTGCCAGCAGTGCAATCGTTGGCCAGCCCCAGCATTTT. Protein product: CASSAIVGQPQHF.

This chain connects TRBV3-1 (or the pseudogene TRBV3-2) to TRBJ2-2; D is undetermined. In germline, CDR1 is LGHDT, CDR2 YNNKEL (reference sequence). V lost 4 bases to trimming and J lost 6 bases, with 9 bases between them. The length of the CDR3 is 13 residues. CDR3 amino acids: CASSPSVPGELFF. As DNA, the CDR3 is TGTGCCAGCAGCCCCAGTGTCCCCGGGGAGCTGTTTTTT.

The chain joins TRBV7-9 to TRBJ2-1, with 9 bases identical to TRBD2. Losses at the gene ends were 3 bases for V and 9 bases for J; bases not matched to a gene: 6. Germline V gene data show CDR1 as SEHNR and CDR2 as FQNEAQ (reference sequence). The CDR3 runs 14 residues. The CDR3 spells CASSFISGSIEQFF. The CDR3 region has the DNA TGTGCCAGCAGCTTCATTAGCGGGAGTATTGAGCAGTTCTTC.

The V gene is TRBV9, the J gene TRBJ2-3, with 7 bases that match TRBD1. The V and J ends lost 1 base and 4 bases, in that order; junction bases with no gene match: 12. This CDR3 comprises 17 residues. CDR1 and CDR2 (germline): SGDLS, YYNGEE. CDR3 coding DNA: TGTGCCAGCAGCGTACAACTGGGGCAGGGGGTATCAGATACGCAGTATTTT. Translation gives CASSVQLGQGVSDTQYF. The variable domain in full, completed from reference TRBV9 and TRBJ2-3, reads DSGVTQTPKHLITATGQRVTLRCSPRSGDLSVYWYQQSLDQGLQFLIQYYNGEERAKGNILERFSAQQFPDLHSELNLSSLELGDSALYFCASSVQLGQGVSDTQYFGPGTRLTVL.

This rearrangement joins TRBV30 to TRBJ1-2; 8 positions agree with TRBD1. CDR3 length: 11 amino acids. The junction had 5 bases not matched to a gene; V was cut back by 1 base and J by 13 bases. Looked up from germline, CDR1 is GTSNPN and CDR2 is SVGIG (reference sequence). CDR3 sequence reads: CAWSADRAITF. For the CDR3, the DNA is TGTGCCTGGAGTGCGGACAGGGCGATCACCTTC.

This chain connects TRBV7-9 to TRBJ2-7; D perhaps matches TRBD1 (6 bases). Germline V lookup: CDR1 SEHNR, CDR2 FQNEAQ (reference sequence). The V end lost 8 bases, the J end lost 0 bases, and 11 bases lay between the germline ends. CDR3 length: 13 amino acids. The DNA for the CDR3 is TGTGCCAGCCGAAAGGGGGACTCCTACGAGCAGTACTTC. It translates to CASRKGDSYEQYF.

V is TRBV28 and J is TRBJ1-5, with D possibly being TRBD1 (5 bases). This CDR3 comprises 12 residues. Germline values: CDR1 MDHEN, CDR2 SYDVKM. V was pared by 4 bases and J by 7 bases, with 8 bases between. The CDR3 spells CASSSRVQPQHF. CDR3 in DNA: TGTGCCAGCAGTTCCAGGGTCCAGCCCCAGCATTTT.

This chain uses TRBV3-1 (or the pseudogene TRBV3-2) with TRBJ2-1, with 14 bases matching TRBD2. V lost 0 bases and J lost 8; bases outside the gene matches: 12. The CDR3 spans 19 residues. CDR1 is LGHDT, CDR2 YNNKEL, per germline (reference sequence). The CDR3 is CASSQDRHLTSGRGDEQFF. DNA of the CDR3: TGTGCCAGCAGCCAAGATCGCCATCTGACTAGCGGGAGGGGGGATGAGCAGTTCTTC.